This paragraph covers one T cell receptor beta chain sequence. Its matching antigen is unknown. The CDR3 has 15 residues. Germline CDR1 MNHEY, CDR2 SVGAGI. After removal of 4 bases from V and 5 bases from J, the junction contained 8 bases not matched to a gene. Assay used: immunoSEQ multiplex PCR; TCRdb lists only in-frame clones, some missing. The data contain 150,000 to 200,000 clones, 90% of them singletons. This sample was taken from a study of T cell responses to AZD1222 COVID-19 vaccine. Notes on the study in general: Spike-specific TCR breadth and depth were elevated following two AZD1222 doses. Unmutated variant regions are reportedly targeted by nearly half of spike-specific TCRs.

The sample consisted of peripheral blood, taken on day 0 of AZD1222 vaccination. This sequence was found in an adult in good health. The chain uses TRBV6-5 and TRBJ2-5; 9 bases agree with TRBD2. The CDR3 sequence is CASSSGLAGRETQYF. CDR3 sequence (DNA): TGTGCCAGCAGTTCCGGTCTAGCGGGGAGGGAGACCCAGTACTTC.